A selection of T cell receptor beta chains follows, all from one sample in a study of T cell responses to AZD1222 COVID-19 vaccine. TCRdb's table, derived via immunoSEQ multiplex PCR, lists solely in-frame clones and lacks some. The sample includes roughly 200,000 clones, 91% seen only once; the top ten take 1.5% to 2%. The sequencing used peripheral blood, collected 28 days after the second AZD1222 dose. These receptors all come from an adult who received the AZD1222 COVID-19 vaccine. Each CDR3 is given with its conserved first and last residue. The order of the fields is V gene, clone size, J gene, CDR3 length, D gene, CDR3 protein, CDR3 DNA. The D gene is left open where the match is weak. Clone size, where shown, is once, few, many, or a class for clones that have expanded.

>TRBV5-4|-|TRBJ1-1|14|-
CASSPTERNTEAFF
TGTGCCAGCAGCCCGACAGAAAGAAACACTGAAGCTTTCTTT
>TRBV7-9|-|TRBJ2-3|15|TRBD2
CASSLGAGASDTQYF
TGTGCCAGCAGCTTAGGCGCGGGAGCATCAGATACGCAGTATTTT
>TRBV27|-|TRBJ2-7|17|TRBD2
CASSPGRVSLNAYEQYF
TGTGCCAGCAGCCCTGGGAGGGTTTCCCTTAACGCCTACGAGCAGTACTTC
>TRBV11-2|once|TRBJ2-3|16|TRBD2
CASSAIRGGRTDTQYF
TGTGCCAGCAGCGCCATCCGGGGAGGGCGGACAGATACGCAGTATTTT
>TRBV5-8|-|TRBJ1-5|15|-
CASSLAGLGNQPQHF
TGTGCCAGCAGCTTGGCCGGACTAGGCAATCAGCCCCAGCATTTT
>TRBV6-1|-|TRBJ2-1|12|-
CASSEKGNEQFF
TGTGCCAGCAGTGAGAAGGGTAATGAGCAGTTCTTC
>TRBV27|-|TRBJ2-5|14|TRBD2
CASSSPGLGETQYF
TGTGCCAGCAGTTCCCCGGGACTAGGAGAGACCCAGTACTTC
>TRBV18|-|TRBJ1-4|13|-
CASSPGVEEKLFF
TGTGCCAGCTCGCCAGGGGTAGAAGAAAAACTGTTTTTT
>TRBV5-1|-|TRBJ1-2|13|-
CASSLVGGWGYTF
TGCGCCAGCAGCTTGGTTGGGGGCTGGGGCTACACCTTC
>TRBV5-8|few|TRBJ1-3|17|-
CASSPFEDADSGNTIYF
TGTGCCAGCAGCCCTTTCGAAGACGCCGACTCTGGAAACACCATATATTTT
>TRBV7-6|-|TRBJ1-5|15|-
CASSLGGSLDQPQHF
TGTGCCAGCAGCTTGGGCGGGTCCCTTGATCAGCCCCAGCATTTT
>TRBV6-5|-|TRBJ2-3|15|TRBD1
CASSRTGASTDTQYF
TGTGCCAGCAGCCGCACAGGGGCTAGCACAGATACGCAGTATTTT
>TRBV7-2|-|TRBJ1-5|15|TRBD1
CASSLVGTGDQPQHF
TGTGCCAGCAGCTTAGTAGGGACAGGGGATCAGCCCCAGCATTTT
>TRBV5-6|-|TRBJ2-7|15|-
CASSWGPGRTYEQYF
TGTGCCAGCAGCTGGGGCCCAGGTCGGACCTACGAGCAGTACTTC
>TRBV5-8|-|TRBJ1-1|16|TRBD1
CASSTASWTGNTEAFF
TGTGCCAGCAGCACTGCCTCATGGACAGGGAACACTGAAGCTTTCTTT
>TRBV15|-|TRBJ2-1|15|TRBD2
CATSGRTSNYNEQFF
TGTGCCACCAGCGGCCGGACTAGCAACTACAATGAGCAGTTCTTC
>TRBV7-2|-|TRBJ1-6|15|-
CASSPFRQGNSPLHF
TGTGCCAGCAGCCCATTTCGGCAGGGGAATTCACCCCTCCACTTT
>TRBV7-2|-|TRBJ2-3|17|TRBD2
CASSLRTKGLGADTQYF
TGTGCCAGCAGCTTGAGGACCAAGGGACTAGGCGCAGATACGCAGTATTTT
>TRBV30|-|TRBJ1-1|14|-
CAWNHISVNTEAFF
TGTGCCTGGAATCATATCAGCGTGAACACTGAAGCTTTCTTT
>TRBV5-6|-|TRBJ2-7|15|TRBD1
CASSWDRGLSYEQYF
TGTGCCAGCAGCTGGGACAGGGGGCTTTCGTACGAGCAGTACTTC
>TRBV5-1|-|TRBJ2-1|15|-
CASSQGDRLYNEQFF
TGCGCCAGCAGCCAGGGAGACCGACTCTACAATGAGCAGTTCTTC
>TRBV6-2/TRBV6-3|-|TRBJ1-2|15|-
CASSDTVLPNYGYTF
TGTGCCAGCAGCGACACAGTTCTCCCGAACTATGGCTACACCTTC
>TRBV11-2|-|TRBJ1-2|16|-
CASSPLLGGGAYGYTF
TGTGCCAGCAGCCCCCTCTTGGGGGGGGGCGCTTATGGCTACACCTTC
>TRBV6-1|-|TRBJ1-1|13|-
CASSEAGGSEAFF
TGTGCCAGCAGTGAAGCGGGGGGGTCTGAAGCTTTCTTT
>TRBV19|few|TRBJ1-2|16|TRBD1
CASSKLQGASKDGYTF
TGTGCCAGTAGTAAGCTACAGGGGGCTAGTAAGGATGGCTACACCTTC
>TRBV11-2|-|TRBJ2-2|14|-
CASSPSGVTGELFF
TGTGCCAGCAGCCCAAGTGGGGTGACCGGGGAGCTGTTTTTT
>TRBV11-2|-|TRBJ2-1|14|TRBD2
CASSSKGLAHEQFF
TGTGCCAGCAGCTCCAAGGGACTAGCACATGAGCAGTTCTTC
>TRBV6-5|few|TRBJ1-2|16|TRBD1
CASSYSGQGRNYGYTF
TGTGCCAGCAGTTACTCCGGACAGGGCCGCAACTATGGCTACACCTTC
>TRBV29-1|-|TRBJ1-2|11|TRBD1
CSVGQSYGYTF
TGCAGCGTGGGACAGAGCTATGGCTACACCTTC
>TRBV6-6|-|TRBJ2-5|14|-
CASSYSGGQETQYF
TGTGCCAGCAGTTACTCCGGGGGACAAGAGACCCAGTACTTC
>TRBV3-1/TRBV3-2|-|TRBJ2-5|16|TRBD1
CASSQAGTGGQETQYF
TGTGCCAGCAGCCAAGCAGGGACAGGGGGCCAAGAGACCCAGTACTTC
>TRBV19|few|TRBJ2-1|14|-
CASSIAGSYNEQFF
TGTGCCAGTAGTATAGCTGGCTCCTACAATGAGCAGTTCTTC
>TRBV18|-|TRBJ2-7|16|TRBD2
CASSPTSGGWSYEQYF
TGTGCCAGCTCACCGACTAGCGGGGGGTGGTCGTACGAGCAGTACTTC
>TRBV10-3|-|TRBJ2-1|16|TRBD2
CAISEPTSGPYNEQFF
TGTGCCATCAGTGAGCCTACTAGCGGGCCCTACAATGAGCAGTTCTTC